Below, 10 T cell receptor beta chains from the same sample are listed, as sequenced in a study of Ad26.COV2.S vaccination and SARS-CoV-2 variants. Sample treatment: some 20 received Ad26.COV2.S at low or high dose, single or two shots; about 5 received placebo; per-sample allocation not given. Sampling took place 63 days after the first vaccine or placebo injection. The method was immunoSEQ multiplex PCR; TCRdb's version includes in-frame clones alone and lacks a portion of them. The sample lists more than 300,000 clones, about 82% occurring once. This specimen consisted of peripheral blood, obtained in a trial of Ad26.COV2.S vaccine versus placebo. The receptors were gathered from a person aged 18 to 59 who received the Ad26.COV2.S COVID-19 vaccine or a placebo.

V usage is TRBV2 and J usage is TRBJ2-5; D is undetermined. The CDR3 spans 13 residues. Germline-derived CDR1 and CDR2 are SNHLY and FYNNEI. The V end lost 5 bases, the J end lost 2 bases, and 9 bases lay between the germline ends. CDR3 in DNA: TGTGCCAGCAGTCCCGAGGTACAAGAGACCCAGTACTTC. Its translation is CASSPEVQETQYF.

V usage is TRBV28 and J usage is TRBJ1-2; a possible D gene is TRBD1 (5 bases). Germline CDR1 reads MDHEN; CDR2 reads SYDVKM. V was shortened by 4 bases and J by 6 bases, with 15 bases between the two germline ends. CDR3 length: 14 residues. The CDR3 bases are TGTGCCAGCAGTTCCTCCGGACACGCGGATGGCTACACCTTC. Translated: CASSSSGHADGYTF.

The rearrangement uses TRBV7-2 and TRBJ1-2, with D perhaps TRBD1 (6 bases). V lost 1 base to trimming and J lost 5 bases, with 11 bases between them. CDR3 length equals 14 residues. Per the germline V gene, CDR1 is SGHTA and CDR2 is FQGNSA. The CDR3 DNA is TGTGCCAGCAGCTTAGATACAGGGATTTATGGCTACACCTTC. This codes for CASSLDTGIYGYTF.

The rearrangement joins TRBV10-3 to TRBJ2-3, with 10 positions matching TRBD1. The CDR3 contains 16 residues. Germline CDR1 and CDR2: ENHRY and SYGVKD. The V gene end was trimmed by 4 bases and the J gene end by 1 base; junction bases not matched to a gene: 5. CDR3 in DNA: TGTGCCATCAGTGTTTGGACAGGGGGAGGCACAGATACGCAGTATTTT. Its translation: CAISVWTGGGTDTQYF.

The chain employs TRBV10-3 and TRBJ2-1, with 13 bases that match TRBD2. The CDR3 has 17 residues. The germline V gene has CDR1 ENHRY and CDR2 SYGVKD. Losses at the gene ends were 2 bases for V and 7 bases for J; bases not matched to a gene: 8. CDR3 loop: CAISEGTSGVPKNEQFF. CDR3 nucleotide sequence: TGTGCCATCAGTGAGGGGACTAGCGGGGTACCTAAGAATGAGCAGTTCTTC.

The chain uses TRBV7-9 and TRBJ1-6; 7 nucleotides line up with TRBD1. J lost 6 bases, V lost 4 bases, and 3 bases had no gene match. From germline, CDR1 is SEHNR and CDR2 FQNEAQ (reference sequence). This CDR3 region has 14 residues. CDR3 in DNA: TGTGCCAGCAGCTATACAGGGGCTAATTCACCCCTCCACTTT. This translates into CASSYTGANSPLHF.

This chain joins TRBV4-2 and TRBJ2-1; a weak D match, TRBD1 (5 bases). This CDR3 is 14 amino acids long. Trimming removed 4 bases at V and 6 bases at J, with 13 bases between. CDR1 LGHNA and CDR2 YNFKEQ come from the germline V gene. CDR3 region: CASSPRRDSNEQFF. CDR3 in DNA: TGTGCCAGCAGCCCCCGACGCGACAGCAATGAGCAGTTCTTC.

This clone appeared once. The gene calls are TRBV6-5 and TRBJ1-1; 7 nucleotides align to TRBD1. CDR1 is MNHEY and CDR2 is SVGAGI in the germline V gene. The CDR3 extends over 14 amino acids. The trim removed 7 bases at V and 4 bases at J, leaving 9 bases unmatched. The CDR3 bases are TGTGCCAGCATATTGACAGGGCGGGGCACTGAAGCTTTCTTT. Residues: CASILTGRGTEAFF.

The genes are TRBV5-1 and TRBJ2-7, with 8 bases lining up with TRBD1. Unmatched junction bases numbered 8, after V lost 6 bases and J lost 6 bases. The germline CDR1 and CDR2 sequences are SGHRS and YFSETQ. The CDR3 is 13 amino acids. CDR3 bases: TGCGCCAGCATGGTAGGAACAGGGGGCGAGCAGTACTTC. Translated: CASMVGTGGEQYF.

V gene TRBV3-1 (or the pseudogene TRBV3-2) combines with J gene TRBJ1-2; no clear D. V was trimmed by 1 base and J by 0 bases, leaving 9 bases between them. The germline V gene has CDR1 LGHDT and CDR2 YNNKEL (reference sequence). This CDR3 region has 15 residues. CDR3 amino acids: CASSQAHRANYGYTF. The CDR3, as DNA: TGTGCCAGCAGCCAAGCTCACAGAGCTAACTATGGCTACACCTTC.